This passage covers 10 T cell receptor beta chains from one sample sequenced in a study of shared clonotypes between healthy human individuals. The repertoire was sequenced with immunoSEQ multiplex PCR; TCRdb's copy has only in-frame clones and lacks some. The top ten hold roughly 0.9% of the sample, which has around 1,000,000 clones, roughly 80% seen once. Sample: memory CD4+ T cells from PBMCs. As to subset: CD45RA-negative fraction. These receptors came from a man aged 18 to 30 in good health. Some clones in this sample may be carry-over from other donors' samples.

This clone was counted a few times. The V and J genes are TRBV18 and TRBJ1-2, with a weak D call TRBD1 (5 bases). The length of the CDR3 is 15 residues. With 2 bases removed from V and 5 bases from J, the gap between germline ends came to 15 bases. CDR1 and CDR2 (germline): KGHSH, LQKENI. The CDR3 spells CASSPGAPGVYGYTF. CDR3 bases: TGTGCCAGCTCACCAGGGGCCCCGGGGGTATATGGCTACACCTTC.

This chain connects TRBV7-9 to TRBJ1-6; 11 bases fit TRBD1. This CDR3 spans 15 amino acids. Germline V lookup: CDR1 SEHNR, CDR2 FQNEAQ (reference sequence). Trimming at V came to 3 bases and at J to 6 bases, leaving 1 base not matched to a gene. CDR3 in DNA: TGTGCCAGCAGCTTTGGACAGGGGGCTAATTCACCCCTCCACTTT. It codes for CASSFGQGANSPLHF.

The rearrangement joins TRBV7-3 to TRBJ2-1, with 10 bases identical to TRBD1. CDR1 SGHTA and CDR2 FQGTGA come from the germline V gene. Trimming removed 4 bases from V and 7 bases from J; junction bases left unmatched: 7. CDR3 length: 15 amino acids. Here the CDR3 reads CASSYPGQGLNEQFF. The DNA for the CDR3 is TGTGCCAGCAGCTACCCGGGACAGGGGCTGAATGAGCAGTTCTTC.

The table lists this clone with a few counts. It may be a read error: a sequence one base away is much more abundant. The chain has TRBV18 and TRBJ2-1; D is unclear. CDR3 length: 11 amino acids. CDR1 KGHSH and CDR2 LQKENI come from the germline V gene. Trimming cost V 4 bases and J 5 bases, with 3 bases left between them. The chain's CDR3 is CASSRNNEQFF. Written as DNA, the CDR3 is TGTGCCAGCTCACGAAACAATGAGCAGTTCTTC.

The sample holds one count of this clone. The chain is built from TRBV29-1 and TRBJ2-1, with 10 nucleotides matching TRBD2. The CDR3 has 14 residues. Germline CDR1 is SQVTM and CDR2 is ANQGSEA. V was clipped by 6 bases and J by 3 bases; unmatched bases: 5. The CDR3 spells CSVRTSGFYNEQFF. The CDR3 DNA follows: TGCAGCGTCAGGACTAGCGGTTTCTACAATGAGCAGTTCTTC.

The V and J genes are TRBV7-3 and TRBJ1-1; D uncertain. The CDR3 loop spans 14 amino acids. Germline assignment: CDR1 SGHTA and CDR2 FQGTGA. V lost 1 base and J 3 bases, leaving 9 bases between the germline ends. CDR3 loop: CASSLRGSDTEAFF. CDR3 DNA sequence: TGTGCCAGCAGCTTAAGGGGTTCTGACACTGAAGCTTTCTTT.

V is TRBV7-3 and J is TRBJ2-1; perhaps TRBD2 as D (5 bases). Trimming took off 2 bases at V and 3 bases at J, with 8 bases between the two ends. CDR1 is SGHTA and CDR2 is FQGTGA in the germline V gene. This CDR3 has 14 residues. The CDR3 bases are TGTGCCAGCAGCTTATGGGGAGTCTACAATGAGCAGTTCTTC. It translates to CASSLWGVYNEQFF.

This clone has just a few counts. CDR3 DNA: TGTGCCAGTAGTATTCCCGGACAGGGGGGACGATATGGCTACACCTTC. Protein sequence: CASSIPGQGGRYGYTF. This rearrangement joins TRBV19 to TRBJ1-2; 10 positions agree with TRBD1. CDR3 size: 16 residues. Losses at the gene ends were 3 bases for V and 5 bases for J; bases not matched to a gene: 9. Germline CDR1 and CDR2: LNHDA and SQIVND (reference sequence).

The chain uses TRBV11-2 and TRBJ2-3; 9 nucleotides agree with TRBD2. This CDR3 spans 16 amino acids. The ends lost 3 bases at V and 2 bases at J; junction bases unmatched: 6. Germline assignment: CDR1 SGHAT and CDR2 FQNNGV. CDR3 sequence (DNA): TGTGCCAGCAGCTTCCCCGGACTAGCGTTCACAGATACGCAGTATTTT. Its translation: CASSFPGLAFTDTQYF.

This sequence joins TRBV27 and TRBJ1-5; D not resolved. The CDR3 is made up of 15 amino acids. Germline CDR1 MNHEY, CDR2 SMNVEV (reference sequence). The V end lost 5 bases, the J end lost 1 base, and 12 bases lay between the germline ends. The CDR3 loop reads CASSTIQRSNQPQHF. DNA of the CDR3: TGTGCCAGCAGTACCATCCAGCGGAGCAATCAGCCCCAGCATTTT.